Below, 20 T cell receptor beta chains from the same sample are listed, as sequenced in a study of blood T cell repertoires in COVID-19. Repertoires were generated with immunoSEQ multiplex PCR, while TCRdb's copy carries only in-frame clones and drops some. This table holds some 320,000 clones, around nine tenths found once. Material for sequencing was PBMCs or T cells enriched from blood (not recorded which). These receptors all come from a woman in her twenties or thirties who had been exposed to COVID-19.

The gene calls are TRBV2 and TRBJ2-3, with TRBD2 identical over 9 bases. After removal of 2 bases from V and 5 bases from J, the junction contained 5 bases not matched to a gene. In germline, CDR1 is SNHLY, CDR2 FYNNEI. The CDR3 extends over 15 amino acids. The CDR3 sequence is CASSEFSSGEDTQYF. The CDR3 nucleotides are TGTGCCAGCAGTGAATTTTCTAGCGGGGAAGATACGCAGTATTTT.

This chain connects TRBV14 to TRBJ1-1, with D perhaps matching TRBD1 (5 bases). The V end was cut by 4 bases, the J end by 1 base, with 10 bases between. The CDR3 length is 14 residues. Germline V CDR1 and CDR2: SGHDN, FVKESK. DNA for the CDR3: TGTGCCAGCAGCCCTCAGACAGCGAACACTGAAGCTTTCTTT. Translated, it gives CASSPQTANTEAFF. Supplemented by reference TRBV14 and TRBJ1-1, the full variable domain reads EAGVTQFPSHSVIEKGQTVTLRCDPISGHDNLYWYRRVMGKEIKFLLHFVKESKQDESGMPNNRFLAERTGGTYSTLKVQPAELEDSGVYFCASSPQTANTEAFFGQGTRLTVV.

This chain connects TRBV12-3 or TRBV12-4 to TRBJ1-5; no firm D call. The V end was cut by 7 bases, the J end by 2 bases, with 6 bases between. This CDR3 is 12 amino acids long. In nucleotides, the CDR3 is TGTGCCAGCACTACTCGCAATCAGCCCCAGCATTTT. It codes for CASTTRNQPQHF.

The V gene is TRBV12-3 or TRBV12-4, the J gene TRBJ2-5, with a possible D match to TRBD2 (6 bases). There are 13 residues in the CDR3. The V gene lost 6 bases and the J gene lost 2 bases, with 10 bases spanning the gap. The CDR3 region has the DNA TGTGCCAGCAGCCTTGGGGGGCAAGAGACCCAGTACTTC. Its translation: CASSLGGQETQYF.

This clone has a handful of counts. The chain combines TRBV2 with TRBJ1-5; D unclear. This CDR3 is built from 12 residues. Germline V CDR1 and CDR2: SNHLY, FYNNEI. V was trimmed by 5 bases and J by 0 bases, leaving 2 bases between them. CDR3 region: CASSYSNQPQHF. The CDR3 nucleotides are TGTGCCAGCAGTTATAGCAATCAGCCCCAGCATTTT.

This chain joins TRBV7-9 and TRBJ1-2, with D possibly TRBD1 on 5 matching bases. The CDR3 runs 15 residues. V gave up 2 bases and J gave up 7 bases, with 17 bases separating them. Germline loops: CDR1 SEHNR, CDR2 FQNEAQ (reference sequence). CDR3 coding DNA: TGTGCCAGCAGCTTACCTGCCGCAGGGTCAATTGGCTACACCTTC. Its protein is CASSLPAAGSIGYTF.

The rearrangement joins TRBV11-3 to TRBJ2-7; 8 bases align to TRBD1. The germline CDR1 and CDR2 sequences are SGHNT and YENEEA. V trimming: 2 bases; J trimming: 7 bases; junction bases outside the gene matches: 13. The CDR3 has 16 residues. The CDR3 DNA sequence: TGTGCCAGCAGCTTAAATCCCGGGACAGGTTTTGGGGAGCAGTACTTC. This translates into CASSLNPGTGFGEQYF.

CDR3: CASSQVGTGYEKLFF. The DNA for the CDR3 is TGCGCCAGCAGCCAAGTTGGGACAGGGTATGAAAAACTGTTTTTT. The V and J genes are TRBV4-1 and TRBJ1-4; 9 nucleotides align to TRBD1. V lost 1 base, J lost 6 bases, and 3 bases stayed unmatched. Germline CDR1 MGHRA, CDR2 YSYEKL. This CDR3 comprises 15 residues.

Note on this clone: A read error may produce the germline difference seen at one junction end. V and J are TRBV27 and TRBJ1-2, with D perhaps matching TRBD1 (6 bases). The CDR3 consists of 14 residues. Per the germline V gene, CDR1 is MNHEY and CDR2 is SMNVEV (reference sequence). The CDR3 sequence: CASSISLGARGYTF. In nucleotides, the CDR3 is TGTGCCAGCAGTATATCTCTGGGGGCGCGTGGCTACACCTTC.

The J gene is TRBJ2-1, the V gene TRBV7-2; possible D gene TRBD1, 5 bases. V was cut by 2 bases and J by 2 bases, with 7 bases left in between. Looked up from germline, CDR1 is SGHTA and CDR2 is FQGNSA. The CDR3 is made up of 14 amino acids. Here the CDR3 reads CASSLPGTYNEQFF. CDR3 bases: TGTGCCAGCAGCTTACCAGGGACCTACAATGAGCAGTTCTTC.

This chain joins TRBV7-2 and TRBJ2-3, with 11 bases matching TRBD2. The CDR3 runs to 15 residues. Germline CDR1 is SGHTA and CDR2 is FQGNSA. Trimming removed 4 bases from V and 4 bases from J; junction bases left unmatched: 4. In DNA form, the CDR3 reads TGTGCCAGCAGCTCCAAGACTAGCGGGGCAGATACGCAGTATTTT. Its translation is CASSSKTSGADTQYF.

V is TRBV5-1 and J is TRBJ2-7; 14 bases match TRBD2. Trimming at V came to 4 bases and at J to 0 bases, leaving 3 bases not matched to a gene. CDR1 is SGHRS, CDR2 YFSETQ, per germline. The CDR3 has 16 amino acids. The CDR3 sequence: CASSQGLAGDSYEQYF. In DNA form, the CDR3 reads TGCGCCAGCAGCCAGGGACTAGCGGGGGACTCCTACGAGCAGTACTTC.

This clone was observed a handful of times. The rearrangement links TRBV7-6 to TRBJ1-4; 10 nucleotides agree with TRBD1. Losses at the gene ends were 4 bases for V and 6 bases for J; bases not matched to a gene: 8. This CDR3 region has 16 residues. Germline-derived CDR1 and CDR2 are SGHVS and FNYEAQ. CDR3 DNA: TGTGCCAGCAGCTACCAAGGAGGACAGGGGGATGAAAAACTGTTTTTT. Translated, it gives CASSYQGGQGDEKLFF.

This sequence joins TRBV4-1 and TRBJ1-5; TRBD1 agrees at 9 bases. This CDR3 is 18 amino acids long. V gave up 2 bases and J gave up 7 bases; unmatched junction bases: 15. From germline, CDR1 is MGHRA and CDR2 YSYEKL. The CDR3 reads CASSQMGTGKGGGQPQHF. As DNA, the CDR3 is TGCGCCAGCAGCCAAATGGGGACAGGGAAAGGGGGAGGACAGCCCCAGCATTTT.

The table lists this clone with a few counts. The chain has TRBV7-9 and TRBJ2-3, with 10 bases matching TRBD2. Germline V lookup: CDR1 SEHNR, CDR2 FQNEAQ (reference sequence). J gave up 6 bases and V 5 bases, and 8 bases lay outside the gene matches. The CDR3 has 15 amino acids. The CDR3 region is CASSASGGLTDTQYF. In nucleotides, the CDR3 is TGTGCCAGCAGCGCTAGCGGGGGCCTTACCGATACGCAGTATTTT.

The V call is TRBV9, the J call TRBJ1-1, with D tentatively TRBD1 (6 bases). The CDR3 contains 15 residues. Trimming removed 6 bases at V and 1 base at J, with 16 bases between. Germline CDR1 SGDLS, CDR2 YYNGEE. Here the CDR3 reads CASNKNGQTNTEAFF. Here the CDR3 DNA reads TGTGCCAGCAACAAAAACGGACAGACGAACACTGAAGCTTTCTTT. Looking up the rest from reference TRBV9 and TRBJ1-1 gives the full variable domain: DSGVTQTPKHLITATGQRVTLRCSPRSGDLSVYWYQQSLDQGLQFLIQYYNGEERAKGNILERFSAQQFPDLHSELNLSSLELGDSALYFCASNKNGQTNTEAFFGQGTRLTVV.

This clone appeared a single time. The chain combines TRBV4-3 with TRBJ2-1, with 8 bases aligning to TRBD1. CDR1 and CDR2 from the germline V gene are LGHNA and YSLEER. Trimming took 8 bases from V and 7 from J; bases not matched to a gene: 16. This CDR3 spans 16 amino acids. Here the CDR3 DNA reads TGCGCCAGCGCTCCCCGGACAGGGCTACAGTGGAATGAGCAGTTCTTC. Encoded protein: CASAPRTGLQWNEQFF.

The chain uses TRBV9 and TRBJ2-7; weak D call: TRBD1 (6 bases). Trimming removed 3 bases at V and 2 bases at J, with 15 bases between. The CDR3 runs to 15 residues. CDR1 and CDR2 from the germline V gene are SGDLS and YYNGEE. The CDR3: CASSAGQSRTYEQYF. CDR3 sequence (DNA): TGTGCCAGCAGCGCCGGACAGTCGAGGACCTACGAGCAGTACTTC.

The chain couples TRBV18 to TRBJ1-2, with D unresolved. The CDR3 is made up of 14 amino acids. V was trimmed by 6 bases and J by 7 bases, leaving 18 bases between them. CDR1 and CDR2 (germline): KGHSH, LQKENI. The CDR3 DNA reads as TGTGCCAGCTCGCCAACCGAGACGCGGGGTGGCTACACCTTC. It is translated as CASSPTETRGGYTF.

The chain is built from TRBV6-4 and TRBJ2-2; weak D call: TRBD1 (6 bases). The CDR3 is 16 amino acids. With 5 bases removed from V and 5 bases from J, the gap between germline ends came to 18 bases. Germline V gene lookup returns CDR1 MRHNA and CDR2 SNTAGT. In DNA form, the CDR3 reads TGTGCCAGCAGTCCTGATTACAGGGTCAGGACCGGGGAGCTGTTTTTT. It encodes CASSPDYRVRTGELFF.